This TCR beta chain derives from a study of CD8 T cells in Susac syndrome. General study results and limits: The number of individuals included in the study's TCR sequencing and HLA analysis was acknowledged as relatively small.

Negative isolation yielded CD8+ and CD4+ T cells; FACS enriched TEMRA cells. The V gene's germline CDR1 is LGHNA and CDR2 YSLEER. V lost 0 bases, J lost 3 bases, and 5 bases stayed unmatched. The CDR3 runs to 17 residues. This clonotype was observed once. Its antigen is not known. When the RNA was reverse transcribed, random hexamers were used with an input of roughly 0.5 to 1 ug. Amplification of the TCR beta CDR3 was carried out by immunoSEQ multiplex PCR, which spanned a total of 54 Vbeta and 13 Jbeta segments. One entry per CDR3 protein results from TCRdb running MiXCR on the immunoSEQ multiplex PCR reads. This table has 250,000 to 300,000 distinct CDR3 sequences, almost 85% appearing once.

The chain uses TRBV4-3 and TRBJ2-1; TRBD2 agrees at 10 bases. Source material: CD8+ T cells from PBMCs. The receptor's source is a human donor with multiple sclerosis. In DNA, the CDR3 is TGCGCCAGCAGCCAAGATACCGGGACTAGCGACTACAATGAGCAGTTCTTC. Its translation: CASSQDTGTSDYNEQFF.